Below, one T cell receptor (beta chain) is given with its context. Its specificity is not known. These data originate in a study of cytomegalovirus exposure and HLA in healthy donors. Study-level points and caveats: Through in vitro validation, a few CMV-associated chains were shown to be specific for CMV antigens. According to the study, approximately 150 TCR beta chains were cytomegalovirus-associated.

Researchers ran the PCR with 60 Vbeta and 13 Jbeta primers. TCRdb's copy holds only in-frame clones and misses some; the assay was immunoSEQ multiplex PCR. The data show about 150,000 clones, about 79% seen once. V lost 3 bases to trimming and J lost 5 bases; unmatched junction nucleotides: 3. CDR3 length equals 14 residues. Germline V gene data show CDR1 as KGHSH and CDR2 as LQKENI. The sequence derives from a woman aged 30 to 39 in good health and CMV-seronegative. V is TRBV18 and J is TRBJ2-1; 8 positions agree with TRBD2. Material: PBMCs. The CDR3: CASSPRTSNNEQFF. CDR3 DNA: TGTGCCAGCTCACCCCGGACTAGCAACAATGAGCAGTTCTTC.